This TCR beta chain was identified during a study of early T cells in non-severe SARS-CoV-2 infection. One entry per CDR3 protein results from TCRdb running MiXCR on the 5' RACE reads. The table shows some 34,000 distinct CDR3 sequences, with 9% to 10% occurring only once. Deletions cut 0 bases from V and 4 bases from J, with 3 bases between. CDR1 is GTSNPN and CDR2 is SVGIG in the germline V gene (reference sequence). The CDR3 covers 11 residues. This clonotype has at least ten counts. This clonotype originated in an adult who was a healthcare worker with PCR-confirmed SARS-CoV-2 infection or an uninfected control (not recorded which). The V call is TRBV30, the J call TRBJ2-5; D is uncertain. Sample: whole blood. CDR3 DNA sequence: TGTGCCTGGAGTGTTTCAGAGACCCAGTACTTC. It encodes CAWSVSETQYF.